One and the same sample provided the 8 T cell receptor beta chains below, sequenced in a study of shared clonotypes between healthy human individuals. Sequencing used immunoSEQ multiplex PCR; TCRdb keeps in-frame clones, though not all of them. The repertoire holds 730,000 or so clones, with about 78% as singletons. The sequenced material came from memory CD4+ T cells sorted from blood. The subset denotes: CD45RA-negative fraction. The receptors shown here come from a woman aged 30 to 39 in good health.

The chain recombines TRBV7-9 with TRBJ2-4; D is uncertain. This CDR3 has 14 residues. Germline loops: CDR1 SEHNR, CDR2 FQNEAQ (reference sequence). Trimming pared 5 bases from V and 9 bases from J, leaving 17 bases between. The CDR3 sequence: CASSLALDVGIQYF. DNA for the CDR3: TGTGCCAGCAGCCTGGCTCTAGATGTGGGCATTCAGTACTTC.

The chain joins TRBV11-3 to TRBJ2-2; TRBD1 agrees at 7 bases. Germline CDR1 and CDR2: SGHNT and YENEEA. Trimming at V came to 5 bases and at J to 5 bases, leaving 5 bases not matched to a gene. The CDR3 is 14 residues long. The CDR3 reads CASSATDRTGELFF. CDR3 sequence (DNA): TGTGCCAGCAGCGCGACGGACAGGACCGGGGAGCTGTTTTTT.

The chain combines TRBV30 with TRBJ2-7; D gene uncertain. In germline, CDR1 is GTSNPN, CDR2 SVGIG (reference sequence). CDR3 length: 11 amino acids. V gave up 1 base and J gave up 2 bases, with 3 bases separating them. CDR3 in DNA: TGTGCCTGGAGTGGTACCTACGAGCAGTACTTC. Protein product: CAWSGTYEQYF. Filled out from reference TRBV30 and TRBJ2-7, the complete variable domain reads SQTIHQWPATLVQPVGSPLSLECTVEGTSNPNLYWYRQAAGRGLQLLFYSVGIGQISSEVPQNLSASRPQDRQFILSSKKLLLSDSGFYLCAWSGTYEQYFGPGTRLTVT.

The chain joins TRBV2 to TRBJ2-1, with a weak D call TRBD1 (5 bases). V was cut by 9 bases and J by 4 bases, with 16 bases left in between. Germline CDR1 SNHLY, CDR2 FYNNEI. The CDR3 contains 14 residues. CDR3 bases: TGTGCCAGTAAAGGGGTAGGCGAATACAATGAGCAGTTCTTC. Its protein product is CASKGVGEYNEQFF.

This clone was found many times. This chain links TRBV6-1 with TRBJ2-7, with 9 bases matching TRBD1. The length of the CDR3 is 15 residues. Germline V gene sequence: CDR1 MNHNS, CDR2 SASEGT. V shed 8 bases, J shed 6 bases, and the junction held 14 bases outside the gene matches. The CDR3 nucleotides are TGTGCCAGCCTCGGGGGAGGGACAGGGTCTGGCGAGCAGTACTTC. As protein: CASLGGGTGSGEQYF.

The J gene is TRBJ2-1, the V gene TRBV19; perhaps TRBD1 as D (5 bases). Trimming pared 7 bases from V and 6 bases from J, leaving 16 bases between. The CDR3 spans 14 residues. Per germline, CDR1 LNHDA and CDR2 SQIVND (reference sequence). CDR3 loop: CASTSLGRVNEQFF. The DNA for the CDR3 is TGTGCCAGTACCTCGTTAGGCAGGGTCAATGAGCAGTTCTTC. The full variable domain, completed using reference TRBV19 and TRBJ2-1, is DGGITQSPKYLFRKEGQNVTLSCEQNLNHDAMYWYRQDPGQGLRLIYYSQIVNDFQKGDIAEGYSVSREKKESFPLTVTSAQKNPTAFYLCASTSLGRVNEQFFGPGTRLTVL.

The rearrangement links TRBV29-1 to TRBJ2-3, with 7 positions matching TRBD1. Unmatched junction bases numbered 8, after V lost 6 bases and J lost 2 bases. The CDR3 spans 14 residues. CDR1 and CDR2 (germline): SQVTM, ANQGSEA. The CDR3 coding sequence is TGCAGCGTCAAGGGACAGATTGCCACAGATACGCAGTATTTT. Its translation is CSVKGQIATDTQYF.

There are many counts of this clone. A read error may explain this, as a much larger clone is one base away. Other DNA variants within this sample encode the same CDR3. The V and J genes are TRBV6-5 and TRBJ2-3; no clear D gene. The ends were cut back, 2 bases at V and 4 bases at J, with 4 bases in the middle. The CDR3 loop spans 12 amino acids. Germline-derived CDR1 and CDR2 are MNHEY and SVGAGI. CDR3 amino acids: CASSYGPDTQYF. The CDR3, as DNA: TGTGCCAGCAGTTACGGCCCAGATACGCAGTATTTT.